The T cell receptor (beta chain) described here comes from a study of T cell changes during pregnancy in multiple sclerosis (dated by TCRdb to the late 2010s). Study-level background: Changes in the T cell repertoire over the course of pregnancy were examined in this study in women with multiple sclerosis.

Libraries were prepared through the immunoSEQ multiplex PCR assay. TCRdb took this table from immuneACCESS and kept in-frame rearrangements with V and J called. Such tables lack part of the clones; where checked against another copy, unresolved V genes explain under half of the gap, and the rest is unexplained. In this sample the table shows about 34,000 clones, 85% to 90% of which occur a single time. The ten most abundant clones make up about 4.3% of the sample. The CDR3 holds 14 amino acids from the cysteine to the phenylalanine. The kept DNA is CDR3 alone, 42 bases in frame from the first base. After removal of 3 bases from V and 4 bases from J, the junction retains 3 bases not matched to a gene. According to the germline V gene, CDR1 reads SGHTA and CDR2 reads FQGTGA. Turning to this clone: Its antigen remains undetermined. No much larger clone exists at a distance of one base, and base qualities are not known.

In this chain, TRBV7-3 is recombined with TRBJ2-3, with 8 central nucleotides matching TRBD2. The sequences come from CD8+ T cells from peripheral blood mononuclear cells, collected after pregnancy. The receptor was isolated from a female donor with multiple sclerosis, enrolled in a pregnancy study. The base sequence is TGTGCCAGCAGCTTCGGGGGGGCCTCAGATACGCAGTATTTT. Translated, it gives CASSFGGASDTQYF.